This is a list of T cell receptor beta chains from one sample in a study of blood T cell repertoires in COVID-19. Generated by immunoSEQ multiplex PCR, the TCRdb table keeps only in-frame clones and is missing some. The data hold some 100,000 clones, with just under 80% observed a single time. The source material was peripheral blood. The receptors were sampled from a woman aged 70-85 years with acute or convalescent COVID-19. Both conserved end residues are part of each CDR3. The D gene is left open where the match is weak. The listing skips clone size in some rows; elsewhere it reads once, few, many or a size class.

j_gene: TRBJ1-2; len: 16; abundance: NA; v_gene: TRBV5-1; d_gene: TRBD1; CDR3aa: CASSLDRGRSLGGYTF; CDR3nt: TGCGCCAGCAGCTTGGACAGGGGGCGATCCCTGGGTGGCTACACCTTC
j_gene: TRBJ1-5; len: 15; abundance: NA; v_gene: TRBV7-2; d_gene: NA; CDR3aa: CASTPILSSNQPQHF; CDR3nt: TGTGCCAGCACCCCTATATTGAGTAGCAATCAGCCCCAGCATTTT
j_gene: TRBJ1-2; len: 14; abundance: once; v_gene: TRBV5-1; d_gene: NA; CDR3aa: CASSLNIEGTGYTF; CDR3nt: TGCGCCAGCAGCTTGAATATAGAGGGCACGGGCTACACCTTC
j_gene: TRBJ2-5; len: 14; abundance: NA; v_gene: TRBV11-2; d_gene: TRBD2; CDR3aa: CASSPQGGLETQYF; CDR3nt: TGTGCCAGCAGCCCGCAGGGAGGGCTGGAGACCCAGTACTTC
j_gene: TRBJ1-6; len: 18; abundance: NA; v_gene: TRBV5-6; d_gene: NA; CDR3aa: CASSSTAQGLIYNSPLHF; CDR3nt: TGTGCCAGCAGCTCTACCGCGCAGGGGCTCATCTATAATTCACCCCTCCACTTT
j_gene: TRBJ1-4; len: 13; abundance: NA; v_gene: TRBV23-1; d_gene: NA; CDR3aa: CAREKGLPGKLFF; CDR3nt: TGCGCCCGCGAAAAAGGACTTCCGGGTAAACTGTTTTTT
j_gene: TRBJ1-2; len: 13; abundance: NA; v_gene: TRBV30; d_gene: NA; CDR3aa: CAWSLGGSDGYTF; CDR3nt: TGTGCCTGGAGTTTGGGGGGGTCTGATGGCTACACCTTC
j_gene: TRBJ2-3; len: 14; abundance: NA; v_gene: TRBV10-3; d_gene: TRBD2; CDR3aa: CAISESTSLDTQYF; CDR3nt: TGTGCCATCAGTGAGTCGACTAGCTTAGATACGCAGTATTTT
j_gene: TRBJ1-6; len: 17; abundance: NA; v_gene: TRBV18; d_gene: TRBD1; CDR3aa: CASSPLGQGLNNSPLHF; CDR3nt: TGTGCCAGCTCACCACTTGGACAGGGGTTAAATAATTCACCCCTCCACTTT
j_gene: TRBJ1-2; len: 13; abundance: few; v_gene: TRBV12-5; d_gene: NA; CDR3aa: CASGLLSQGGYTF; CDR3nt: TGTGCTAGTGGTTTGCTTAGTCAGGGGGGCTACACCTTC
j_gene: TRBJ1-3; len: 15; abundance: once; v_gene: TRBV7-2; d_gene: NA; CDR3aa: CASSLWEGSGNTIYF; CDR3nt: TGTGCCAGCAGCCTCTGGGAGGGCTCTGGAAACACCATATATTTT
j_gene: TRBJ2-1; len: 16; abundance: NA; v_gene: TRBV4-1; d_gene: TRBD2; CDR3aa: CASSQDDKRGTNEQFF; CDR3nt: TGCGCCAGCAGCCAAGATGACAAGCGGGGGACCAATGAGCAGTTCTTC
j_gene: TRBJ2-2; len: 14; abundance: NA; v_gene: TRBV6-5; d_gene: TRBD2; CDR3aa: CASNRRGVPGELFF; CDR3nt: TGTGCCAGCAATAGGCGGGGGGTCCCCGGGGAGCTGTTTTTT
j_gene: TRBJ2-2; len: 16; abundance: NA; v_gene: TRBV5-8; d_gene: TRBD1; CDR3aa: CASMSRGGAGTGELFF; CDR3nt: TGTGCCAGCATGAGTAGAGGGGGCGCGGGCACCGGGGAGCTGTTTTTT
j_gene: TRBJ1-1; len: 13; abundance: NA; v_gene: TRBV29-1; d_gene: NA; CDR3aa: CSVAGRANTEAFF; CDR3nt: TGCAGCGTTGCGGGCAGGGCGAACACTGAAGCTTTCTTT
j_gene: TRBJ2-1; len: 13; abundance: NA; v_gene: TRBV19; d_gene: NA; CDR3aa: CASRPDRYNEQFF; CDR3nt: TGTGCCAGTAGACCTGACAGATACAATGAGCAGTTCTTC
j_gene: TRBJ2-3; len: 16; abundance: NA; v_gene: TRBV24-1; d_gene: NA; CDR3aa: CATSDPQGFDTDTQYF; CDR3nt: TGTGCCACCAGTGACCCACAGGGTTTCGACACAGATACGCAGTATTTT
j_gene: TRBJ1-5; len: 15; abundance: NA; v_gene: TRBV5-1; d_gene: TRBD1; CDR3aa: CASKRDTGEYQPQHF; CDR3nt: TGCGCCAGCAAGAGGGATACAGGGGAATACCAGCCCCAGCATTTT